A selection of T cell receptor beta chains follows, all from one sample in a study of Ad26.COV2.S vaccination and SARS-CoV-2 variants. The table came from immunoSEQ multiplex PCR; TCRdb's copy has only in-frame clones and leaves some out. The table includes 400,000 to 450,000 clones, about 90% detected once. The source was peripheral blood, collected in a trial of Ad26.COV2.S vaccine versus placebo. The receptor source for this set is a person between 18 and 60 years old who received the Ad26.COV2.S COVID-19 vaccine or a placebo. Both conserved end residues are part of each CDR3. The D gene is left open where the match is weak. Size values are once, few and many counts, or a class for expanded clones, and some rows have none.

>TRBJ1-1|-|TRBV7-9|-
TGTGCCAGCAGCTGTGTCAGGGGAATAGCTGAAGCTTTCTTT
CASSCVRGIAEAFF
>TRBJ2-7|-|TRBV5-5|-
TGTGCCAGCAGCTTTTTTGTCAACACCACCTTAAGCTCCTACGAGCAGTACTTC
CASSFFVNTTLSSYEQYF
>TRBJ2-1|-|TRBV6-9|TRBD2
TGTGCCAGCAGTTACCCCGGACTAGCGGGGGCCCCTCAGGGGAATGAGCAGTTCTTC
CASSYPGLAGAPQGNEQFF
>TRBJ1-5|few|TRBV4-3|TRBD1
TGCGCCAGCAGCCAAGACTACGGGACAGGGGCAAATCAGCCCCAGCATTTT
CASSQDYGTGANQPQHF
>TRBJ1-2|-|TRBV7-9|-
TGTGCCAGCAGCCCGTCTCTAGACTATGGCTACACCTTC
CASSPSLDYGYTF
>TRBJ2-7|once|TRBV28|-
TGTGCCAGCAGTTCCCGGAGAGGTTTGGACGAGCAGTACTTC
CASSSRRGLDEQYF
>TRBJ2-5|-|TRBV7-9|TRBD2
TGTGCCAGCAGCTCATTAGCGGGGGGCCTTCAAGAGACCCAGTACTTC
CASSSLAGGLQETQYF
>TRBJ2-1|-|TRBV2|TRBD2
TGTGCCAGCAGACGGGACTATAACAATGAGCAGTTCTTC
CASRRDYNNEQFF
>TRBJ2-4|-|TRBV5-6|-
TGTGCCAGCAGCTTGGGGGGGCAAAACATTCAGTACTTC
CASSLGGQNIQYF
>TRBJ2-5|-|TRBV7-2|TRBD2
TGTGCCAGCAGCTCCTCCGGGACTAGCGGGGCAGAGACCCAGTACTTC
CASSSSGTSGAETQYF
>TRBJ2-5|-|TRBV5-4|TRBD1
TGTGCCAGCAGCTTGGGGCAGGGGGTTCACCAAGAGACCCAGTACTTC
CASSLGQGVHQETQYF
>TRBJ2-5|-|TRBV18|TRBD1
TGTGCCAGCTCCCGGGACAGGGGCCTCCAAGAGACCCAGTACTTC
CASSRDRGLQETQYF
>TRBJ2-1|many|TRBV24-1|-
TGTGCCACCCGGGGGAGGGGGGAGTCCTACAATGAGCAGTTCTTC
CATRGRGESYNEQFF
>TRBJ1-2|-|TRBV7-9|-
TGTGCCAGCAGCCCATCCACAGACGCTGGCTACACCTTC
CASSPSTDAGYTF
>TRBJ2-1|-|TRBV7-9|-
TGTGCCAGCAGCCCCGGGGGGACAGACTACAATGAGCAGTTCTTC
CASSPGGTDYNEQFF
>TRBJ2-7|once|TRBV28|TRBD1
TGTGCCAGCAGTTTGACACAGGGGGTCGAGCAGTACTTC
CASSLTQGVEQYF
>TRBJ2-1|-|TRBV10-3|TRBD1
TGTGCCATCAGTGACCGGGACAGGGTAAACAATGAGCAGTTCTTC
CAISDRDRVNNEQFF
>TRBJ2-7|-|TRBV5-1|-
TGCGCCAGCAGGCCCCACCGGACAGACTACTCCTACGAGCAGTACTTC
CASRPHRTDYSYEQYF
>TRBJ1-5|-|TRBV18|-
TGTGCCAGCTCACCACCGTCGGGGGGAAGTCAGCCCCAGCATTTT
CASSPPSGGSQPQHF
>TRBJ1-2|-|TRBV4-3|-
TGCGCCAGCAAAGAAGGCAGATCCGCTAACTATGGCTACACCTTC
CASKEGRSANYGYTF
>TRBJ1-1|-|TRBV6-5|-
TGTGCCAGCACCCCGGGGCCCAGAAACACTGAAGCTTTCTTT
CASTPGPRNTEAFF
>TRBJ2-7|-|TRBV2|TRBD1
TGTGCCAGCAGTGGGGGGACAGGGAAATACGAGCAGTACTTC
CASSGGTGKYEQYF
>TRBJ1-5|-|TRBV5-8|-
TGTGCCAGCAGCATGGACCTAGTCATCGGCGAGCCCCAGCATTTT
CASSMDLVIGEPQHF
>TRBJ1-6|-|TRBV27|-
TGTGCCAGCAGTTTCTCGCCCAATTCACCCCTCCACTTT
CASSFSPNSPLHF
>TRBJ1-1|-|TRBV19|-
TGTGCCAGTATAGTCGGAGGGGCGGGGGACACTGAAGCTTTCTTT
CASIVGGAGDTEAFF
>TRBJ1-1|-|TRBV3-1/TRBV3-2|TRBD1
TGTGCCAGCAGCCTTAAGGGGGCAGGTACTGAAGCTTTCTTT
CASSLKGAGTEAFF
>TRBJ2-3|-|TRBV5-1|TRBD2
TGCGCCAGCAGCTCTGGGGGGGTGAAAGATACGCAGTATTTT
CASSSGGVKDTQYF
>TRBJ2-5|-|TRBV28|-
TGTGCCAGCAGCACGACTAGAGAAGTCGGGACCCAGTACTTC
CASSTTREVGTQYF
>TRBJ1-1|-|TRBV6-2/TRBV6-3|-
TGTGCCAGCAGTTACTTCAGGGGCCCCATCGGTGGGTTT
CASSYFRGPIGGF
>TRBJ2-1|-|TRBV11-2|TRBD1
TGTGCCAGCACTTTGGGACAGGGGACCGGGAAATCCTACAATGAGCAGTTCTTC
CASTLGQGTGKSYNEQFF
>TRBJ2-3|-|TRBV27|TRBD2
TGTGCCAGCAGTGTACTAGCGGGGTACACAGATACGCAGTATTTT
CASSVLAGYTDTQYF
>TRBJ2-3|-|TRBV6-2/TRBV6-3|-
TGTGCCAGCAGTTACTCGGTTAGGGGCGATATCACAGATACGCAGTATTTT
CASSYSVRGDITDTQYF
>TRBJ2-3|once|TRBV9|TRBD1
TGTGCCAGCAGCCTAAGCCCCGGGACAGGAGACAATACGCAGTATTTT
CASSLSPGTGDNTQYF
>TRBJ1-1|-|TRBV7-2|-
TGTGCCAGCAGCTTAGCGCTTGGAGGGAACACTGAAGCTTTCTTT
CASSLALGGNTEAFF
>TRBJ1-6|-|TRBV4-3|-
TGCGCCAGCAGCCAAGTACAGGAGAGAAATTCACCCCTCCACTTT
CASSQVQERNSPLHF
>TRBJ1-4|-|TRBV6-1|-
TGTGCCAGCAGTGAAACCCCCCTTTTTGGGGGTGGTGAAAAACTGTTTTTT
CASSETPLFGGGEKLFF
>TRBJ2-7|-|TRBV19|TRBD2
TGTGCCACTAGCGGGGGGACAGGCCCCTACGAGCAGTACTTC
CATSGGTGPYEQYF
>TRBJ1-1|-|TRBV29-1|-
TGCAGCGTTGTGGGCACGAACACTGAAGCTTTCTTT
CSVVGTNTEAFF
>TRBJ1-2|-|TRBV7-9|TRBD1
TGTGCCAGCAGCTTACCCTCGAAGACAGGGAATAACTATGGCTACACCTTC
CASSLPSKTGNNYGYTF
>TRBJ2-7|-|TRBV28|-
TGTGCCAGCGTCTCACTAGGGATAGGGGCCTACGAGCAGTACTTC
CASVSLGIGAYEQYF
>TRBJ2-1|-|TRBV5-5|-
TGTGCCAGCAGCTTGGCAGGTAGCTATGAGCAGTTCTTC
CASSLAGSYEQFF
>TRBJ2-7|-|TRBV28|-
TGTGCCAGCACCTTTGGGGGTGACAGAAACTCCTACGAGCAGTACTTC
CASTFGGDRNSYEQYF
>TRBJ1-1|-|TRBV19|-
TGTGCCAGTGTCACGGGGGGGGATGAAGCTTTCTTT
CASVTGGDEAFF
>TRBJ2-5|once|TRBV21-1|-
TGTGCCAGCAGCAAACGTACTCTTCACCCGGCAGGAACCCCAAAAGAGACCCAGTACTTC
CASSKRTLHPAGTPKETQYF
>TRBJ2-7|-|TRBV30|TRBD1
TGTGCCTGGAGTGTAGGTGGGACAGCGACCTACGAGCAGTACTTC
CAWSVGGTATYEQYF
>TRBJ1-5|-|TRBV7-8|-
TGTGCCAGCAGCCAATGGAAAGGAGGGGGAAATCAGCCCCAGCATTTT
CASSQWKGGGNQPQHF
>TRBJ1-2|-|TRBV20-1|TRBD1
TGCAGTGCGGCAGGGGGCTATGGCTACACCTTC
CSAAGGYGYTF
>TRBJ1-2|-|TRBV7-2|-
TGTGCCAGCAGCTCCGGGGTGTGGGGGGGTGGCTACACCTTC
CASSSGVWGGGYTF
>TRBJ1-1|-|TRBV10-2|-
TGCGCCAGCCGAGGGTCCCTGCGCGTCAACACTGAAGCTTTCTTT
CASRGSLRVNTEAFF
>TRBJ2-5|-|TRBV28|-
TGTGCCAGCAGTTTATGGGGCAGGACCCAAGGGGAGACCCAGTACTTC
CASSLWGRTQGETQYF
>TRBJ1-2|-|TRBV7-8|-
TGTGCCAGCAGCTTAATTTCGCAGGCGTCTTACCATGGCTACACCTTC
CASSLISQASYHGYTF
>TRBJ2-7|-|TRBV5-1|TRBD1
TGCGCCAGCAGCCCAGGGGACAGTTCCTACGAGCAGTACTTC
CASSPGDSSYEQYF
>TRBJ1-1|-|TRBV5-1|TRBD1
TGCGCCAGCTCCCTGGGGGCAGGGGGTTACACTGAAGCTTTCTTT
CASSLGAGGYTEAFF
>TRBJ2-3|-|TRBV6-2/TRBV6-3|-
TGTGCCAGCAGCACCTTGACGGGGGCCCACACAGATACGCAGTATTTT
CASSTLTGAHTDTQYF
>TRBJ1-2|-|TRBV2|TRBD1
TGTGCCAAGGGACAGGGACTGGGCTATGGCTACACCTTC
CAKGQGLGYGYTF
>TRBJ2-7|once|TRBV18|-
TGTGCCAGCTCACCACGAGTAAACTACGAGCAGTACTTC
CASSPRVNYEQYF
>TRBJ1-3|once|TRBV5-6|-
TGTGCCAGCAGCTTGGTTCGGGCAGGGGACTTAGGAAACACCATATATTTT
CASSLVRAGDLGNTIYF
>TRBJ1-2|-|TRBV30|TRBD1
TGTGCCTGGAGTGCCTCACAGGGGCCCCATGGCTACACCTTC
CAWSASQGPHGYTF
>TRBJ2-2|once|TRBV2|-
TGTGCCAGCAGTGGAATAGGGGCCGGGGGCACCGGGGAGCTGTTTTTT
CASSGIGAGGTGELFF